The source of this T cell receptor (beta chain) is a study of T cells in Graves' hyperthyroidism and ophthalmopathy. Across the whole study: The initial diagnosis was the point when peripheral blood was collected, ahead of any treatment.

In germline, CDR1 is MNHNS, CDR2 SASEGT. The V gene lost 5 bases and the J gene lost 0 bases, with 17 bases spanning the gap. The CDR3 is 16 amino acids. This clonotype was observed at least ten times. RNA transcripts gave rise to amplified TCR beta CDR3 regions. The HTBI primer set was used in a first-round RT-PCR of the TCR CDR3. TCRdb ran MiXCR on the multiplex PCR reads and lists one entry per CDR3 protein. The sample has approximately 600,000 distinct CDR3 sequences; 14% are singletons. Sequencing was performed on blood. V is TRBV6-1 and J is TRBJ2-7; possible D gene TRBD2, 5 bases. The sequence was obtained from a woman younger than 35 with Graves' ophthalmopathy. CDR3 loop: CASSFAPGLTSYEQYF. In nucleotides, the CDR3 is TGTGCCAGCAGTTTCGCGCCTGGACTGACCTCCTACGAGCAGTACTTC.